This T cell receptor beta chain emerged from a study of shared clonotypes between healthy human individuals. Study in general: A couple of women and a few men aged 18 to 49 made up the donors.

Naivety among CD8 cells was defined by CD45RO negativity and positive CCR7 selection, thereby excluding terminally differentiated effector memory CD45RA+ cells. The CDR3 runs to 15 residues. Per germline, CDR1 MNHEY and CDR2 SMNVEV (reference sequence). V gave up 3 bases and J gave up 1 base; unmatched junction bases: 5. Clones were read by immunoSEQ multiplex PCR, and TCRdb kept only the in-frame ones, dropping some. Among about 680,000 clones, around 92% were seen once, and the ten largest hold 20% to 25%. The sample comprised naive CD8+ T cells sorted from blood. The chain employs TRBV27 and TRBJ2-7; 8 bases map to TRBD1. This receptor was obtained from a man in his thirties or forties in good health. The CDR3 DNA follows: TGTGCCAGCAGTTTCGGGACAGGAGTTTCCTACGAGCAGTACTTC. Protein product: CASSFGTGVSYEQYF.